This is a list of T cell receptor beta chains from one sample in a study of CD8+ T cells in alopecia areata. This table comes from immunoSEQ multiplex PCR, and its TCRdb copy is limited to in-frame clones, with some not included. The top ten hold 5.5% to 6.5% of the sample, which has tens of thousands of clones, roughly 51% seen once. The specimen sequenced was NKG2D-high CD8+ T cells sorted from blood. The receptor set was obtained from a human donor with alopecia areata. Both conserved end residues are part of each CDR3. Each record gives: V gene, D gene, clone size, J gene, CDR3 DNA, CDR3 protein. D genes are given only for firm matches. Clone size, where shown, is once, few, many, or a class for clones that have expanded.

TRBV29-1	-	few	TRBJ2-1	TGCAGCGTTGGATACTGGGCAACGGATGAGCAGTTCTTC	CSVGYWATDEQFF
TRBV4-3	-	once	TRBJ2-7	TGCGCCAGCAGCCAAGTGCAGGGGGGTTCCTACGAGCAGTACTTC	CASSQVQGGSYEQYF
TRBV30	-	-	TRBJ2-7	TGTGCCTGGAGTAAAAGCAGCTACGAGCAGTACTTC	CAWSKSSYEQYF
TRBV28	TRBD1	few	TRBJ1-2	TGTGCCAGCAAGAGGGGGCTCGGCTATGGCTACACCTTC	CASKRGLGYGYTF
TRBV4-1	-	few	TRBJ2-1	TGCGCCAGCAGCCAAGACTCAGGGGGGAATGAGCAGTTCTTC	CASSQDSGGNEQFF
TRBV5-6	-	-	TRBJ2-7	TGTGCCAGCAGCTTAACCCCGCGTGTCGGGCCCTCCTACGAGCAGTACTTC	CASSLTPRVGPSYEQYF
TRBV30	TRBD2	-	TRBJ2-1	TGTGCCTCCCTAGCGGGAGGGACCAATGAGCAGTTCTTC	CASLAGGTNEQFF
TRBV7-9	TRBD2	-	TRBJ2-7	TGTGCCAGCAGCCCTAGCGGGGATAGCTCCTACGAGCAGTACTTC	CASSPSGDSSYEQYF
TRBV6-1	-	-	TRBJ1-2	TGTGCCAGCAGTGAAGCGCTCCGGCAGTCCTACTATGGCTACACCTTC	CASSEALRQSYYGYTF
TRBV4-1	TRBD1	few	TRBJ1-1	TGCGCCAGCAGCCAAGGACAGGGGGGATCGAACACTGAAGCTTTCTTT	CASSQGQGGSNTEAFF
TRBV29-1	TRBD1	-	TRBJ1-3	TGCAGCGTTGAAGGGACAGGTCCCTCTGGAAACACCATATATTTT	CSVEGTGPSGNTIYF
TRBV4-1	TRBD1	-	TRBJ2-3	TGCGCCAGCAGCCAAGCTGCAGGGGGAACAGATACGCAGTATTTT	CASSQAAGGTDTQYF
TRBV29-1	TRBD2	-	TRBJ2-1	TGCAGCGTTGACCCTAGCGGGAGCTGGAATGAGCAGTTCTTC	CSVDPSGSWNEQFF
TRBV29-1	TRBD1	few	TRBJ2-7	TGCAGCGCCCTTTGGGACAGGAACTACGAGCAGTACTTC	CSALWDRNYEQYF
TRBV5-4	-	-	TRBJ1-2	TGTGCCAGTCCCGGGGGAGGAGCTAAAGGCTACACCTTC	CASPGGGAKGYTF
TRBV6-5	TRBD2	few	TRBJ2-2	TGTGCCAGCACCCTACTAGCGGGAGCAACCGGGGAGCTGTTTTTT	CASTLLAGATGELFF
TRBV2	TRBD1	-	TRBJ2-3	TGTGCCCGAAGGACAGGTCCGATGGATACGCAGTATTTT	CARRTGPMDTQYF
TRBV7-9	-	once	TRBJ2-5	TGTGCCTCGGCGGCGGCGTACCAAGAGACCCAGTACTTC	CASAAAYQETQYF
TRBV9	-	few	TRBJ2-5	TGTGCCAGCAGCGTCGGACATATCGAAGAGACCCAGTACTTC	CASSVGHIEETQYF
TRBV2	-	-	TRBJ2-7	TGTGCCAGCAGTGAGGGGATGGTAAAATCCTACGAGCAGTACTTC	CASSEGMVKSYEQYF
TRBV7-3	-	few	TRBJ2-2	TGTGCCAGCGGAGGTGACACCGGGGAGCTGTTTTTT	CASGGDTGELFF
TRBV30	TRBD2	few	TRBJ2-1	TGTGCCTGGAGTTTTAGCGGGGGAACCTACAATGAGCAGTTCTTC	CAWSFSGGTYNEQFF
TRBV9	-	-	TRBJ2-1	TGTGCCAGCACCCTTGTCCAGAGCTCCTACAATGAGCAGTTCTTC	CASTLVQSSYNEQFF
TRBV6-5	-	-	TRBJ2-2	TGTGCCAGCAGTTACGGGGTTGGGACCGGGGAGCTGTTTTTT	CASSYGVGTGELFF
TRBV7-7	-	-	TRBJ2-5	TGTGCCAGCAGCTTATTTCAGGGACAAGAGACCCAGTACTTC	CASSLFQGQETQYF
TRBV29-1	TRBD1	few	TRBJ1-2	TGCAGCGTTGTAACAGGGGCGCCGTATGGCTACACCTTC	CSVVTGAPYGYTF